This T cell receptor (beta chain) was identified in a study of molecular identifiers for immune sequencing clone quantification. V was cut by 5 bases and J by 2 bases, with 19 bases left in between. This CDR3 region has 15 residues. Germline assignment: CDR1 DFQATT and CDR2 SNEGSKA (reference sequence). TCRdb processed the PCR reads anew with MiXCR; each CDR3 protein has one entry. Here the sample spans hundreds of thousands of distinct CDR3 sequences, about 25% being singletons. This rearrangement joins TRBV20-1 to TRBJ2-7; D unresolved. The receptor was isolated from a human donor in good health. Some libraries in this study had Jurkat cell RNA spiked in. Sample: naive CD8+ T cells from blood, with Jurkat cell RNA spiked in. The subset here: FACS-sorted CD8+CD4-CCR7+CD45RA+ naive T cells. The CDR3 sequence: CSAPDRARSPYEQYF. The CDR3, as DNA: TGCAGTGCTCCGGACCGGGCCAGGTCTCCCTACGAGCAGTACTTC.